Listed here is a single TCR beta chain. Donation came from healthy HIV-negative adults that had no recent acute infections or vaccinations. Here immunoSEQ multiplex PCR was the method, and the copy in TCRdb shows in-frame clones only, minus some. The sample consists of about 1.1 million clones, approximately 80% of them appearing once. The record originates from a study of shared clonotypes between healthy human individuals. The CDR3 runs 15 residues. CDR1 is SGHRS, CDR2 YFSETQ, per germline. Trimming cost V 3 bases and J 5 bases; bases outside gene matches: 4. The chain employs TRBV5-1 and TRBJ2-5, with 13 bases matching TRBD2. This clonotype was obtained from a man between 18 and 35 years old in good health. Some clones in this sample may be carry-over from other donors' samples. The specimen sequenced was memory CD4+ T cells from PBMCs. Subset specified: CD45RA-negative fraction. The CDR3 spells CASSSGTSGIETQYF. In nucleotides, the CDR3 is TGCGCCAGCAGCTCCGGGACTAGCGGGATTGAGACCCAGTACTTC.